This TCR beta chain was captured by sequencing in a study of regulatory T cells in long-lasting Graves disease. This clonotype has ten or more counts. The junction shows a germline mismatch at one end, possibly a read error. The time point: newly diagnosed GD, antithyroid drugs for less than 3 months. Preparation of the TCR library used RNA extracted from PBMCs. Sequencing libraries for TCR beta were prepared with iRepertoire HTBI primers and Arm-PCR of CDR3 regions. MiXCR, run by TCRdb on the multiplex PCR reads, gives a single entry per CDR3 protein. The data show hundreds of thousands of distinct CDR3 sequences, around 11% seen once. CDR1 is MDHEN and CDR2 is SYDVKM in the germline V gene. The CDR3 is 17 residues long. These data also formed part of another study, on T cells in Graves' hyperthyroidism and ophthalmopathy.

Here the sequenced sample was peripheral blood mononuclear cells (PBMCs), taken at new diagnosis, from a patient treated with antithyroid drugs. The chain carries TRBV28 and TRBJ1-3, with a weak D call TRBD1 (5 bases). The clonotype was recovered from a woman younger than 45 with Graves disease. CDR3: CASSLSGTVYSGNTIYF. CDR3 DNA: TGTGCCAGCAGCTTATCCGGGACCGTCTACTCTGGAAACACCATATATTTT.